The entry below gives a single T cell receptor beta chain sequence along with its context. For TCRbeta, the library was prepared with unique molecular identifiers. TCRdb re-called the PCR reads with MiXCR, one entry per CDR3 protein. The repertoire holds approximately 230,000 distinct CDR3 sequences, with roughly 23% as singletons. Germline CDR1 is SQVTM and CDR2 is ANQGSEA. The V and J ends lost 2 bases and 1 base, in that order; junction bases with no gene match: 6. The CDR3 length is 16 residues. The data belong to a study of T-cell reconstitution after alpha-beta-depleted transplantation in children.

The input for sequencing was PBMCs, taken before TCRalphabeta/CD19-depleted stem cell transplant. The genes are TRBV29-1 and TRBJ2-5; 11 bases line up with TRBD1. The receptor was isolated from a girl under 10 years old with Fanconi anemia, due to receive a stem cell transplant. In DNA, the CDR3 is TGCAGCGTTGAATTCTGGGACAGGGGGACCCAAGAGACCCAGTACTTC. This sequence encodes CSVEFWDRGTQETQYF.